The 29 T cell receptor beta chains below all came from one sample that was sequenced in a study of shared clonotypes between healthy human individuals. Libraries were prepared by immunoSEQ multiplex PCR; TCRdb keeps only in-frame clonotypes and omits some of them. The sample includes some 320,000 clones, 87% seen only once; the top ten take around 15%. Sequenced sample: memory CD8+ T cells sorted from blood. Subset reported: CD45RO+ cells pooled with CCR7-negative TemRA cells. The receptors shown here come from a man younger than 35 in good health.

On this clone itself: The sample carries other DNA sequences with the same CDR3. The V gene is TRBV5-6, the J gene TRBJ1-5, with a tentative D call TRBD1 (5 bases). This CDR3 has 14 residues. Trimming stripped 1 base from V and 1 base from J, with 6 bases between. Germline values: CDR1 SGHDT, CDR2 YYEEEE. The CDR3 loop reads CASSLWGSNQPQHF. The CDR3 coding sequence is TGTGCCAGCAGCTTGTGGGGGAGCAATCAGCCCCAGCATTTT.

This clone was counted once. The gene calls are TRBV5-6 and TRBJ1-2; D unclear. Between the trimmed V and J ends, which lost 0 bases and 4 bases, there was a span of 7 bases. The CDR3 is 13 residues long. Germline assignment: CDR1 SGHDT and CDR2 YYEEEE. The CDR3 reads CASSLEATYGYTF. The CDR3 bases are TGTGCCAGCAGCTTGGAGGCCACCTATGGCTACACCTTC.

The chain employs TRBV7-9 and TRBJ2-2, with 11 bases matching TRBD2. Germline trimming cut 5 bases from V and 4 bases from J; bases unmatched to any gene: 6. There are 16 residues in the CDR3. Germline V gene sequence: CDR1 SEHNR, CDR2 FQNEAQ (reference sequence). The CDR3 sequence: CASSVIAGGITGELFF. The CDR3 region has the DNA TGTGCCAGCAGCGTAATAGCGGGAGGGATCACCGGGGAGCTGTTTTTT.

This sequence joins TRBV10-3 and TRBJ1-4; D gene ambiguous. Trimming cost V 1 base and J 0 bases, with 9 bases left between them. Germline CDR1 ENHRY, CDR2 SYGVKD. This CDR3 region has 16 residues. The CDR3 loop reads CAISEWEGATNEKLFF. In DNA form, the CDR3 reads TGTGCCATCAGTGAGTGGGAGGGAGCAACTAATGAAAAACTGTTTTTT.

The gene calls are TRBV5-1 and TRBJ1-2; tentative D call: TRBD1 (6 bases). The CDR3 runs 14 residues. The V gene lost 4 bases and the J gene lost 4 bases, with 14 bases spanning the gap. The germline V gene encodes CDR1 SGHRS and CDR2 YFSETQ. The CDR3 spells CASSLLDSGYGYTF. For the CDR3, the DNA is TGCGCCAGCAGCCTCCTGGACAGTGGCTATGGCTACACCTTC.

V and J are TRBV10-3 and TRBJ2-5; 12 bases line up with TRBD2. V was clipped by 10 bases and J by 5 bases; unmatched bases: 8. The CDR3 runs 14 residues. The germline V gene encodes CDR1 ENHRY and CDR2 SYGVKD. CDR3 nucleotide sequence: TGTGCCACCCTTGATACTAGCGGGAGGGAGACCCAGTACTTC. It translates to CATLDTSGRETQYF.

This chain joins TRBV7-9 and TRBJ2-7; either TRBD1 or TRBD2 may fit D (5 bases each). CDR1 and CDR2 (germline): SEHNR, FQNEAQ (reference sequence). The CDR3 extends over 12 amino acids. V was cut by 5 bases and J by 9 bases, with 14 bases left in between. DNA of the CDR3: TGTGCCAGCAGCATGGGACGACACAGGCAGTACTTC. Amino acids: CASSMGRHRQYF.

The chain has TRBV13 and TRBJ2-7; a possible D gene is TRBD1 (7 bases). Between the trimmed V and J ends, which lost 6 bases and 2 bases, there was a span of 14 bases. Germline V CDR1 and CDR2: PRHDT, FYEKMQ (reference sequence). This CDR3 region has 14 residues. CDR3 residues: CASSRGGTAYEQYF. In DNA, the CDR3 is TGTGCCAGCAGTAGGGGCGGGACAGCCTACGAGCAGTACTTC.

This chain uses TRBV11-2 with TRBJ2-5, with D possibly being TRBD1 (5 bases). Germline CDR1 and CDR2: SGHAT and FQNNGV. V was trimmed by 3 bases and J by 2 bases, leaving 10 bases between them. There are 14 residues in the CDR3. CDR3 amino acids: CASSLGRRQETQYF. DNA of the CDR3: TGTGCCAGCAGCTTGGGGCGGAGACAAGAGACCCAGTACTTC.

The chain couples TRBV30 to TRBJ1-5, with D possibly matching TRBD1 (6 bases). Trimming left V 2 bases short and J 7 bases short, with 15 bases between. Germline values: CDR1 GTSNPN, CDR2 SVGIG (reference sequence). The CDR3 covers 14 residues. CDR3 bases: TGTGCCTGGAGTTTCGGAGAGGGGGTCCAGCCCCAGCATTTT. Its translation is CAWSFGEGVQPQHF.

In its sample, this clone was seen a few times. The J gene is TRBJ2-7, the V gene TRBV10-2, with 9 nucleotides matching TRBD2. V shed 7 bases, J shed 3 bases, and the junction held 7 bases outside the gene matches. Germline V gene data show CDR1 as WSHSY and CDR2 as SAAADI. The CDR3 has 14 amino acids. CDR3 in DNA: TGCGCCAGCAAAGGAGCGGGAGGCCTCTACGAGCAGTACTTC. This sequence encodes CASKGAGGLYEQYF.

The chain employs TRBV4-3 and TRBJ2-3; D is possibly TRBD1 (6 bases). V gave up 1 base and J gave up 1 base, with 9 bases separating them. The CDR3 covers 15 residues. CDR1 and CDR2 (germline): LGHNA, YSLEER. The chain's CDR3 is CASSQGPGGTDTQYF. DNA of the CDR3: TGCGCCAGCAGCCAAGGACCAGGGGGCACAGATACGCAGTATTTT.

The rearrangement links TRBV27 to TRBJ2-7; D might be TRBD1 (6 bases). Trimming removed 5 bases at V and 2 bases at J, with 13 bases between. This CDR3 is 14 amino acids long. Germline V gene lookup returns CDR1 MNHEY and CDR2 SMNVEV (reference sequence). The CDR3 is CASSDRDTTYEQYF. In DNA, the CDR3 is TGTGCCAGCAGTGACCGGGACACAACCTACGAGCAGTACTTC.

This chain links TRBV6-5 with TRBJ2-1, with 8 positions matching TRBD2. V lost 0 bases to trimming and J lost 7 bases; unmatched junction nucleotides: 5. This CDR3 has 15 amino acids. CDR1 and CDR2 from the germline V gene are MNHEY and SVGAGI. As DNA, the CDR3 is TGTGCCAGCAGTTACTCTAGGACTAGCCAGAATGAGCAGTTCTTC. Protein product: CASSYSRTSQNEQFF.

The chain has TRBV11-2 and TRBJ1-2; 8 bases align to TRBD1. Per the germline V gene, CDR1 is SGHAT and CDR2 is FQNNGV. CDR3 size: 16 residues. J gave up 8 bases and V 0 bases, and 11 bases lay outside the gene matches. The CDR3 DNA follows: TGTGCCAGCAGCTTAGACCCAGGGGGCGCGGATAGCGGCTACACCTTC. Encoded protein: CASSLDPGGADSGYTF.

This rearrangement joins TRBV7-9 to TRBJ2-5, with D perhaps matching TRBD1 (5 bases). The germline CDR1 and CDR2 sequences are SEHNR and FQNEAQ (reference sequence). V was pared by 0 bases and J by 3 bases, with 8 bases between. CDR3 length: 14 amino acids. The CDR3 nucleotides are TGTGCCAGCAGCTTAGCGGGGCCCGAAGAGACCCAGTACTTC. Protein sequence: CASSLAGPEETQYF.

The chain couples TRBV4-3 to TRBJ2-7; the match to TRBD2 covers 9 bases. The junction had 9 bases not matched to a gene; V was cut back by 0 bases and J by 0 bases. Germline V gene sequence: CDR1 LGHNA, CDR2 YSLEER. This CDR3 has 18 residues. The CDR3 DNA sequence: TGCGCCAGCAGCCAAGAATCACCAGCGGGAGGTAGCTCCTACGAGCAGTACTTC. It translates to CASSQESPAGGSSYEQYF.

The chain carries TRBV4-1 and TRBJ1-2; D is ambiguous. V lost 1 base and J 3 bases, leaving 15 bases between the germline ends. CDR1 is MGHRA, CDR2 YSYEKL, per germline. The CDR3 covers 16 residues. In DNA form, the CDR3 reads TGCGCCAGCAGCCAAGTTTGGCAGATTAATGACTATGGCTACACCTTC. This translates into CASSQVWQINDYGYTF.

The CDR3 nucleotides are TGTGCCAGCAGTTTATCAGGTGTCGGGGATACGCAGTATTTT. Protein product: CASSLSGVGDTQYF. The chain combines TRBV27 with TRBJ2-3; D not resolved. V shed 0 bases and J shed 6 bases, with 10 bases lying between them. Germline V CDR1 and CDR2: MNHEY, SMNVEV (reference sequence). The CDR3 contains 14 residues.

The chain joins TRBV9 to TRBJ2-3; TRBD2 might be the D (5 bases). Germline loops: CDR1 SGDLS, CDR2 YYNGEE. The V end was cut by 3 bases, the J end by 5 bases, with 19 bases between. There are 16 residues in the CDR3. In nucleotides, the CDR3 is TGTGCCAGCAGCGGGTTACAGACTTTCGCGGGAGATACGCAGTATTTT. It codes for CASSGLQTFAGDTQYF.

This sequence joins TRBV7-2 and TRBJ2-7, with D perhaps matching TRBD1 (6 bases). V was clipped by 4 bases and J by 3 bases, with 13 bases between them. Germline CDR1 is SGHTA and CDR2 is FQGNSA. The CDR3 runs 14 residues. In DNA, the CDR3 is TGTGCCAGCAGCTGGGGACAAGCAGTCTACGAGCAGTACTTC. This translates into CASSWGQAVYEQYF.

This clone was seen a single time. The chain joins TRBV7-6 to TRBJ2-1; perhaps TRBD2 as D (5 bases). CDR1 and CDR2 from the germline V gene are SGHVS and FNYEAQ. This CDR3 spans 17 amino acids. V lost 5 bases to trimming and J lost 2 bases, with 19 bases between them. CDR3 loop: CASSPRLTDGTYNEQFF. Here the CDR3 DNA reads TGTGCCAGCAGCCCCAGACTTACGGACGGGACCTACAATGAGCAGTTCTTC.

This clone was seen only once. This chain uses TRBV4-1 with TRBJ2-3; 8 positions agree with TRBD2. The CDR3 spans 13 residues. CDR1 and CDR2 (germline): MGHRA, YSYEKL. With V trimmed by 3 bases and J by 6 bases, 2 bases remained unmatched. CDR3 sequence (DNA): TGCGCCAGCAGCCACCCTAGCGGGGATACGCAGTATTTT. Translated, it gives CASSHPSGDTQYF.

This chain links TRBV7-9 with TRBJ2-7; tentatively, D is TRBD2 (7 bases). This CDR3 region has 14 residues. The germline gives CDR1 SEHNR, CDR2 FQNEAQ (reference sequence). Trimming took 5 bases from V and 2 from J, leaving 13 bases between them. The DNA for the CDR3 is TGTGCCAGCAGCGTAAGGGGGGGTACCTACGAGCAGTACTTC. Residues: CASSVRGGTYEQYF. Drawing the rest from reference TRBV7-9 and TRBJ2-7, the complete variable domain is DTGVSQNPRHKITKRGQNVTFRCDPISEHNRLYWYRQTLGQGPEFLTYFQNEAQLEKSRLLSDRFSAERPKGSFSTLEIQRTEQGDSAMYLCASSVRGGTYEQYFGPGTRLTVT.

The V and J genes are TRBV4-1 and TRBJ2-7, with D perhaps matching TRBD1 (5 bases). In germline, CDR1 is MGHRA, CDR2 YSYEKL. CDR3 length: 14 residues. With 4 bases removed from V and 4 bases from J, the gap between germline ends came to 14 bases. In DNA form, the CDR3 reads TGCGCCAGCAGCCCGAATTTAGGGGCGTACGAGCAGTACTTC. It yields the protein CASSPNLGAYEQYF.

In the case of this clone: This specimen includes other DNA sequences encoding the same CDR3. This sequence joins TRBV6-5 and TRBJ1-1; tentatively, D is TRBD1 (6 bases). Germline CDR1 and CDR2: MNHEY and SVGAGI. The ends were cut back, 2 bases at V and 0 bases at J, with 7 bases in the middle. This CDR3 has 14 residues. This CDR3 is CASSYQGLNTEAFF. The CDR3 bases are TGTGCCAGCAGTTACCAGGGGCTGAACACTGAAGCTTTCTTT.

The chain carries TRBV5-1 and TRBJ2-3, with TRBD2 matching over 9 bases. With 1 base clipped from V and 6 bases from J, the junction kept 9 bases outside the gene matches. Germline V gene sequence: CDR1 SGHRS, CDR2 YFSETQ. This CDR3 is 16 amino acids long. CDR3 region: CASSLSRGGATDTQYF. As DNA, the CDR3 is TGCGCCAGCAGCTTGTCTCGCGGGGGGGCTACGGATACGCAGTATTTT.

This sequence joins TRBV9 and TRBJ2-2; D is ambiguous. V lost 2 bases and J lost 6, with 5 bases in between. The CDR3 runs 12 residues. The germline V gene has CDR1 SGDLS and CDR2 YYNGEE. Written as DNA, the CDR3 is TGTGCCAGCAGCGTCCGGCCCGGGGAGCTGTTTTTT. The encoded protein is CASSVRPGELFF.

This clone has a handful of counts. The chain carries TRBV7-8 and TRBJ2-2; TRBD1 matches at 11 bases. Trimming at V came to 2 bases and at J to 3 bases, leaving 8 bases not matched to a gene. Germline CDR1 reads SGHVS; CDR2 reads FQNEAQ. The CDR3 totals 18 residues. This CDR3 is CASSLLVGDRGDTGELFF. The CDR3 DNA reads TGTGCCAGCAGCTTATTGGTGGGGGACAGGGGGGACACCGGGGAGCTGTTTTTT.